This TCR beta chain was obtained from a study of tumor-infiltrating lymphocytes in localized non-small cell lung cancer. For the study at large: From each patient, both tumor and uninvolved lung, non-adjacent to tumor, were sampled.

Overall study results and limits: Technical variation could not be separated from intratumor heterogeneity here. Available tissue quantity limited TCR sequencing to a patient subset.

Libraries were prepared by immunoSEQ multiplex PCR; TCRdb keeps only in-frame clonotypes and omits some of them. The sample has some 5,000 clones, around 81% seen once. The CDR3 contains 14 residues. Germline lookup yields CDR1 MNHNS and CDR2 SASEGT. Trimming stripped 6 bases from V and 2 bases from J, with 10 bases between. On this clone itself: The target antigen is unknown.

Sequencing was done on a sample of lung tumor tissue. This clonotype was obtained from a human donor with non-small cell lung cancer. This chain links TRBV6-1 with TRBJ2-2; D gene unclear. CDR3 sequence: CASRPKPNTGELFF. DNA of the CDR3: TGTGCCAGCAGACCCAAACCAAACACCGGGGAGCTGTTTTTT.